The rows below give T cell receptor beta chains drawn from one sample of a study of neoadjuvant anti-PD-1 for oral cavity cancer. Clones were read by immunoSEQ multiplex PCR, and TCRdb kept only the in-frame ones, dropping some. The top ten clones hold roughly 15% of a sample with tens of thousands of clones, around 26% of them seen once. The sample in question was tumor tissue, obtained after nivolumab (anti-PD-1) treatment. The receptors were gathered from a person aged 40 to 85 with oral cavity squamous cell carcinoma. Both conserved end residues are part of each CDR3. Each record gives: D gene, V gene, J gene, clone size, CDR3 protein, CDR3 DNA. A D gene is named only where the DNA matches it firmly. Rows give clone size only sometimes, using once, few, many, or a class for an expanded clone.

-	TRBV7-3	TRBJ1-1	many	CASTLGGDTEAFF	TGTGCCAGCACCCTGGGAGGGGACACTGAAGCTTTCTTT
-	TRBV21-1	TRBJ2-1	-	CASSKVVYNEQFF	TGTGCCAGCAGCAAAGTAGTATACAATGAGCAGTTCTTC
-	TRBV20-1	TRBJ2-5	many	CSVLVQETQYF	TGCAGTGTGCTAGTCCAAGAGACCCAGTACTTC
-	TRBV11-2	TRBJ1-2	-	CASSADRNYGYTF	TGTGCCAGCAGCGCCGACAGGAACTATGGCTACACCTTC
TRBD2	TRBV7-3	TRBJ2-1	-	CASSQGTSEMEQFF	TGTGCCAGCAGCCAAGGGACTAGCGAAATGGAGCAGTTCTTC
-	TRBV27	TRBJ2-7	many	CASRRGYEQYF	TGTGCCAGCAGAAGGGGTTACGAGCAGTACTTC
TRBD1	TRBV7-6	TRBJ2-2	few	CASSKGQGGTGELFF	TGTGCCAGCAGTAAGGGACAGGGTGGCACCGGGGAGCTGTTTTTT
TRBD1	TRBV27	TRBJ2-5	-	CASSKRTGGQETQYF	TGTGCCAGCAGTAAGCGAACAGGGGGTCAAGAGACCCAGTACTTC
-	TRBV7-3	TRBJ1-1	-	CASSSSGTNTEAFF	TGTGCCAGCAGCTCCAGTGGTACCAACACTGAAGCTTTCTTT
-	TRBV6-6	TRBJ2-7	once	CASRGGLDYEQYF	TGTGCCAGCAGGGGGGGGCTGGACTACGAGCAGTACTTC
-	TRBV5-1	TRBJ2-5	few	CASSFTGGPMETQYF	TGCGCCAGCAGCTTTACGGGGGGCCCGATGGAGACCCAGTACTTC
-	TRBV7-9	TRBJ1-1	few	CASSLRSDAEAFF	TGTGCCAGCAGCTTACGCTCGGACGCTGAAGCTTTCTTT
-	TRBV29-1	TRBJ1-2	-	CSVDSRRGVLNYGYTF	TGCAGCGTTGATTCCCGGAGGGGGGTTCTAAACTATGGCTACACCTTC
-	TRBV19	TRBJ2-6	-	CASSTGRVGANVLTF	TGTGCCAGTAGTACGGGCAGGGTTGGGGCCAACGTCCTGACTTTC
TRBD1	TRBV7-7	TRBJ2-2	-	CASSLGTGNPGELFF	TGTGCTAGCAGCCTTGGGACAGGGAATCCCGGGGAGCTGTTTTTT
-	TRBV6-1	TRBJ1-4	many	CASSDGGANEKLFF	TGTGCCAGCAGTGATGGGGGGGCTAATGAAAAACTGTTTTTT
TRBD2	TRBV28	TRBJ2-1	-	CASSLTSGNYNEQFF	TGTGCCAGCAGTTTAACTAGCGGAAACTACAATGAGCAGTTCTTC
TRBD1	TRBV2	TRBJ2-7	-	CASFDRGYPYEQYF	TGTGCCAGCTTCGACAGGGGGTACCCCTACGAGCAGTACTTC
TRBD2	TRBV29-1	TRBJ2-1	few	CSVARGSGIDEQFF	TGCAGCGTAGCAAGGGGTAGCGGGATAGATGAGCAGTTCTTC
-	TRBV7-3	TRBJ2-3	-	CASSSYDSTDTQYF	TGTGCCAGCAGCTCCTACGACAGTACAGATACGCAGTATTTT
-	TRBV6-1	TRBJ1-5	many	CASSEVGNGQPQHF	TGTGCCAGCAGTGAAGTGGGGAATGGCCAGCCCCAGCATTTT
-	TRBV7-8	TRBJ2-7	few	CASSSSVSEQYF	TGTGCCAGCAGCTCCTCGGTCTCCGAGCAGTACTTC
-	TRBV28	TRBJ2-6	-	CASSLGGGANVLTF	TGTGCCAGCAGTTTAGGAGGCGGGGCCAACGTCCTGACTTTC
TRBD2	TRBV6-4	TRBJ2-1	few	CASRRDYNAYNEQFF	TGTGCCAGCAGGAGGGACTACAACGCTTACAATGAGCAGTTCTTC
-	TRBV7-9	TRBJ2-1	-	CASSLAGTYNEQFF	TGTGCCAGCAGCTTAGCGGGGACCTACAATGAGCAGTTCTTC
-	TRBV14	TRBJ2-3	few	CASKGQGFTDTQYF	TGTGCCAGCAAAGGGCAGGGGTTCACAGATACGCAGTATTTT
-	TRBV25-1	TRBJ2-7	once	CASSLIGGGSYEQYF	TGTGCCAGCAGTTTAATAGGGGGAGGGTCCTACGAGCAGTACTTC
TRBD1	TRBV10-3	TRBJ2-2	few	CATGQGRTGELFF	TGTGCCACCGGACAGGGGCGGACCGGGGAGCTGTTTTTT
-	TRBV4-1	TRBJ1-4	few	CASSQDQRAGNEKLFF	TGCGCCAGCAGCCAAGATCAACGGGCCGGCAATGAAAAACTGTTTTTT
TRBD1	TRBV7-2	TRBJ1-2	-	CASSSNAAGTGGGYTF	TGTGCCAGCAGCTCGAATGCCGCCGGGACAGGGGGTGGCTACACCTTC
TRBD1	TRBV5-1	TRBJ1-5	-	CASSFGQGEPQHF	TGCGCCAGCAGCTTCGGACAGGGAGAGCCCCAGCATTTT
-	TRBV29-1	TRBJ2-7	-	CSVRVWDEQYF	TGCAGCGTTAGGGTCTGGGACGAGCAGTACTTC
TRBD1	TRBV14	TRBJ1-2	-	CASSQGIQGNYGYTF	TGTGCCAGCAGCCAAGGGATACAGGGGAACTATGGCTACACCTTC
TRBD1	TRBV4-1	TRBJ2-7	few	CASSPSGTEEQYF	TGCGCCAGCAGCCCCTCCGGGACAGAGGAGCAGTACTTC
TRBD2	TRBV7-8	TRBJ2-1	medium-sized	CASSLVLGLAGGFYEQFF	TGTGCCAGCAGCTTAGTGCTTGGACTAGCGGGAGGGTTCTATGAGCAGTTCTTC
-	TRBV18	TRBJ1-4	once	CASLPGLNEKLFF	TGTGCCAGCCTACCAGGTCTTAATGAAAAACTGTTTTTT
TRBD1	TRBV9	TRBJ2-7	few	CASSVTGTGEFYEQYF	TGTGCCAGCAGCGTGACAGGGACCGGGGAATTTTACGAGCAGTACTTC
-	TRBV29-1	TRBJ1-3	-	CSARTVSGNTIYF	TGCAGCGCAAGGACAGTCTCTGGAAACACCATATATTTT
-	TRBV29-1	TRBJ1-1	few	CSVGGQRNTEAFF	TGCAGCGTCGGTGGACAGAGGAACACTGAAGCTTTCTTT
-	TRBV19	TRBJ1-5	-	CASNRADQPQHF	TGTGCCAGTAACAGGGCTGATCAGCCCCAGCATTTT
TRBD1	TRBV11-2	TRBJ2-7	-	CASSPGRGTYEQYF	TGTGCCAGCAGCCCCGGCAGGGGGACCTACGAGCAGTACTTC
-	TRBV30	TRBJ1-5	few	CAWSLGLTGSGNQPQHF	TGTGCCTGGAGTCTGGGACTTACAGGGTCGGGCAATCAGCCCCAGCATTTT
TRBD2	TRBV7-9	TRBJ2-3	-	CASSRLGGGPSTDTQYF	TGTGCCAGCAGCCGGCTTGGCGGGGGGCCTAGCACAGATACGCAGTATTTT
TRBD1	TRBV11-3	TRBJ2-3	many	CASSRTGGLGLADTQYF	TGTGCCAGCAGCCGGACAGGGGGTTTGGGGCTGGCAGATACGCAGTATTTT
TRBD1	TRBV7-9	TRBJ1-1	-	CASSQSGGIAFF	TGTGCCAGCAGCCAATCAGGGGGGATTGCTTTCTTT
-	TRBV7-6	TRBJ2-2	few	CASSLGMRDYTGELFF	TGTGCCAGCAGCTTGGGGATGCGGGACTACACCGGGGAGCTGTTTTTT
-	TRBV9	TRBJ2-7	few	CASSRTTGSKAEGYEQYF	TGTGCCAGCAGCCGAACGACAGGGAGCAAAGCGGAGGGGTATGAGCAGTACTTC
-	TRBV7-9	TRBJ1-1	-	CASSHRNTEAFF	TGTGCCAGCAGCCACCGGAACACTGAAGCTTTCTTT
TRBD1	TRBV5-4	TRBJ2-3	-	CASSPPTGNTDTQYF	TGTGCCAGCAGCCCCCCGACAGGGAACACAGATACGCAGTATTTT
-	TRBV15	TRBJ1-3	-	CATSRVRGSGNTIYF	TGTGCCACCAGCAGAGTGCGAGGGTCTGGAAACACCATATATTTT
TRBD2	TRBV6-1	TRBJ2-2	-	CASSGTSGSAGELFF	TGTGCCAGCAGTGGGACTAGCGGGAGTGCCGGGGAGCTGTTTTTT
-	TRBV30	TRBJ1-3	-	CAWSEGVGNTIYF	TGTGCCTGGAGTGAGGGTGTTGGAAACACCATATATTTT
-	TRBV5-1	TRBJ2-3	few	CASSLYSPGSDTQYF	TGCGCCAGCAGCTTGTACTCCCCAGGGTCAGATACGCAGTATTTT
-	TRBV5-1	TRBJ1-4	few	CASSLTANEKLFF	TGCGCCAGCAGCTTGACTGCTAATGAAAAACTGTTTTTT
-	TRBV11-2	TRBJ2-7	few	CASSPIRGERAYEQYF	TGTGCCAGCAGTCCTATCAGGGGGGAGCGTGCCTACGAGCAGTACTTC